This T cell receptor (beta chain) appears in the sequencing data of a study of shared clonotypes between healthy human individuals (TCRdb year 2020). For context, the study as a whole: The cohort included three men and a couple of women between 18 and 49 years of age. For each donor, three plates each were used for CD4 naive and CD4 memory, two plates were used for CD8 naive, and one plate was used for CD8 memory. Different laboratories and diverse techniques were used to prepare libraries and sequence TCR repertoires, to increase sequencing depth and limit assay-specific biases. The study deeply sequenced blood TCR repertoires of five healthy adults to estimate repertoire size and the extent of clonotype sharing between individuals. Each donor's leukapheresis produced roughly between roughly 0.85 and 10 billion PBMCs. On the study overall, not on this receptor specifically: Sharing across a handful of donors was observed for roughly 5% of naive CD4, over 3% of naive CD8, about 2.3% of memory CD4, and around 0.42% of memory CD8 clonotypes. Based on pairwise subsampling, the degree of clonotype sharing among donors was expected to be affected by sequencing depth. Even with the large sequencing depth, rarefaction of the sorted-subset datasets indicated that sequencing was incomplete. Higher generation probabilities were observed for clonotypes shared by all four sorted-subset donors than for non-shared clonotypes. Naive subsets generally had larger estimated clonotype richness than memory subsets. Sampling was limited to blood, and TCR repertoires in tissue likely differ from TCR repertoires in blood. The genetic and exposure-history diversity represented was limited by the small number of donors.

TCR CDR3 regions were amplified from genomic DNA by multiplex PCR using the deep immunoSEQ assay. For each cell subset, the extracted genomic DNA was distributed evenly across all wells of several immunoSEQ 96-well plates, and each plate served as one replicate. For sorted subsets, each replicate PCR was loaded with about 0.2 ug genomic DNA, equivalent to some 31,000 T cell genomes. Purified libraries were quantified with a Qubit 3.0 fluorometer, sized on a Bioanalyzer 2100, and re-quantified with the KAPA Library Quantification kit. Each immunoSEQ 96-well plate was sequenced on its own single-read 150-cycle Illumina NextSeq 550 flow cell. For the original study's pipeline: Because only junctional sequences without quality scores were contained in the immunoSEQ output, filtering matching that applied to full-length reads could not be performed. Sequences were annotated with PyIR, a Python wrapper for IgBLAST v1.9, using IMGT germline references to assign V/J genes and CDR3. Any read was removed if the V/J assignment was weak (E-value above 1e-6), the CDR3 was missing, or the read contained stop codons, out-of-frame junctions, or ambiguous translated residues. A V3J clonotype was defined by an identical inferred V gene, J gene, and CDR3 amino acid sequence. To compute the percentage overlap between repertoires, the number of shared unique clonotypes was divided by the size of the smaller repertoire. Richness of each repertoire was evaluated using RTK rarefaction, the Chao1 estimator, and Recon v2.1 estimates of unobserved clonotypes. Generation probabilities were computed with OLGA for all TCRbeta clonotypes obtained by the gDNA method from four donors. This is the immuneACCESS table as TCRdb keeps it, with only in-frame sequences that have V and J called. A part of the clones is gone; compared with another copy, unresolved V genes explain less than half, and the rest is unexplained. Clone size and V and J calls were adopted from that table, with D and trimming inferred from the DNA. The sample table records about 1 million clones; about 75% of these occur just once. The top ten constitute around 1.5% of the sample.

The donors were healthy, HIV-negative adults who had no recently reported acute infections or vaccinations. Every donor was a Caucasian adult residing in Nashville, Tennessee, USA. CD4+ T cells were enriched by magnetic negative selection, after which naive cells were positively selected on CD45RA and the negative fraction was taken as the memory subset. After blood collection by leukapheresis, PBMCs were isolated using Ficoll-Histopaque density gradient centrifugation and then cryopreserved in the vapor phase of liquid nitrogen. Analytical flow cytometry was used to check the purity and quantity of each magnetically sorted T cell population. Genomic DNA was isolated from every sorted fraction and measured by UV absorbance on a Nanodrop 2000c. Concerning this clone itself: Its antigen has not been determined. One base away there is no much larger clone; base qualities are not given. The sample holds other DNA sequences that translate to the same CDR3.

This receptor was taken from a man between 18 and 35 years old in good health. The source material was memory CD4+ T cells sorted from blood. Reading the label with the study, this specimen's cell subset or site is: CD45RA-negative fraction.

In nucleotide form, the sequence is TGTGCCAGCAGCCTCGTACAAGAGACCCAGTACTTC. This yields the protein CASSLVQETQYF. This chain is built from TRBV7-2 and TRBJ2-5; the D gene is not confidently resolved. The germline V gene sets CDR1 to SGHTA and CDR2 to FQGNSA. From cysteine to phenylalanine, the CDR3 is 12 amino acids long. The DNA shown is the 36-base CDR3, in frame from base 1. Trimming takes 5 bases from V and 2 bases from J, and the germline ends sit 6 bases apart.